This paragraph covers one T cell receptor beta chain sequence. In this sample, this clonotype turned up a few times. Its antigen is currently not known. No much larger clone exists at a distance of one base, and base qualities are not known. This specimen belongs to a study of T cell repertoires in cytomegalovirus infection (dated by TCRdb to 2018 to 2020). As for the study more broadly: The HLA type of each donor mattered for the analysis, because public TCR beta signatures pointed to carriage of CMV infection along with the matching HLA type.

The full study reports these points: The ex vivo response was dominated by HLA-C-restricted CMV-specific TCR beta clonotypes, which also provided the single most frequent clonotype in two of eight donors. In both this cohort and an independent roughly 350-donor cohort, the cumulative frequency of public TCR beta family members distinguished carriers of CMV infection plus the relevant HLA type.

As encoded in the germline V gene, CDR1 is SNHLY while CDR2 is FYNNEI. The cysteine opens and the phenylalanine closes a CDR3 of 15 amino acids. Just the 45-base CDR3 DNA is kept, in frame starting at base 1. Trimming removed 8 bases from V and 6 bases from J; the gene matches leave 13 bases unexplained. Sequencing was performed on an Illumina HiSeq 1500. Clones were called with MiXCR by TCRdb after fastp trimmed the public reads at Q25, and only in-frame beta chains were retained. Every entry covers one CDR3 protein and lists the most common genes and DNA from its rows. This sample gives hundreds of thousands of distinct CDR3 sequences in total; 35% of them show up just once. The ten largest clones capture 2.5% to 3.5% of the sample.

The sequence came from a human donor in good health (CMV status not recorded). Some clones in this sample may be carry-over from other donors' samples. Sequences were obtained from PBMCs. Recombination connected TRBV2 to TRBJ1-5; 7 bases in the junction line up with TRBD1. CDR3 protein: CASRHRGRESQPQHF. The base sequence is TGTGCCAGCCGTCACAGGGGTAGGGAAAGTCAGCCCCAGCATTTT.